A single sample is the source of the 12 T cell receptor beta chains below, sequenced in a study of blood T cells in healthy people across ages. Together with a sample-barcoded 5' primer, a J-beta primer mix was included in a second PCR lasting roughly 6 to 12 cycles. MiXCR was run by TCRdb on the 5' RACE reads, yielding one entry per CDR3 protein. Here the sample spans around 2 million distinct CDR3 sequences, 30% to 40% being singletons. Sequencing was done on a sample of blood. The receptor set was obtained from a human donor in good health.

This clonotype was counted between two and nine times. This chain joins TRBV6-2 or TRBV6-3 and TRBJ2-1; 9 bases align to TRBD1. V was clipped by 6 bases and J by 6 bases; unmatched bases: 12. The germline V gene encodes CDR1 MNHEY and CDR2 SVGEGT. This CDR3 contains 16 residues. The CDR3 protein is CASRQTGGRGFNEQFF. The CDR3 DNA follows: TGTGCCAGCAGACAAACAGGGGGCAGAGGATTCAATGAGCAGTTCTTC.

Notes on this clonotype: A much larger clonotype is one base distant, so this may be a read error. DNA of the CDR3: TGTGCCAGCAGCCCTGCCCAGCGGGGCCTAAACAATGAGCAGTACTTC. Translation: CASSPAQRGLNNEQYF. The chain carries TRBV11-3 and TRBJ2-1; 7 positions agree with TRBD2. TRBJ2-7 explains the end of the DNA better; the J call may be wrong. There are 16 residues in the CDR3. Germline lookup yields CDR1 SGHNT and CDR2 YENEEA.

This clonotype was found a few times. CDR3 DNA: TGTGCCAGCAGTTACGAGGTGGGCACTGAAGCTTTCTTT. It translates to CASSYEVGTEAFF. The chain is built from TRBV6-2 or TRBV6-3 and TRBJ1-1, with D unresolved. The CDR3 spans 13 residues. Trimming pared 2 bases from V and 4 bases from J, leaving 8 bases between. Germline CDR1 is MNHEY and CDR2 is SVGEGT.

In its sample, this clonotype was seen a few times. The chain uses TRBV9 and TRBJ1-3; no firm D call. Per the germline V gene, CDR1 is SGDLS and CDR2 is YYNGEE. The V end was cut by 4 bases, the J end by 0 bases, with 11 bases between. This CDR3 is built from 15 residues. For the CDR3, the DNA is TGTGCCAGCAGCCCCTCCCGGAGCTCTGGAAACACCATATATTTT. Protein product: CASSPSRSSGNTIYF.

This clonotype was counted a few times. The rearrangement links TRBV10-3 to TRBJ2-1, with 8 nucleotides matching TRBD2. V shed 4 bases, J shed 5 bases, and the junction held 1 base outside the gene matches. The CDR3 consists of 13 residues. Germline V gives CDR1 ENHRY, CDR2 SYGVKD. CDR3 in DNA: TGTGCCATCAGTGTGCGGGGGGACAATGAGCAGTTCTTC. Its protein product is CAISVRGDNEQFF.

This clonotype turned up a few times. V is TRBV12-3 or TRBV12-4 and J is TRBJ1-4, with a possible D match to TRBD1 (5 bases). V lost 3 bases and J lost 1, with 12 bases in between. This CDR3 is built from 16 residues. Written as DNA, the CDR3 is TGTGCCAGCAGTTTGGAAGGGGCTGGAACTAATGAAAAACTGTTTTTT. It specifies CASSLEGAGTNEKLFF.

V and J are TRBV5-1 and TRBJ2-3; 8 nucleotides agree with TRBD2. This CDR3 spans 15 amino acids. Germline lookup yields CDR1 SGHRS and CDR2 YFSETQ. Trimming removed 4 bases from V and 6 bases from J; junction bases left unmatched: 10. This CDR3 reads CASSRGLGARDTQYF. The CDR3 region has the DNA TGCGCCAGCAGCCGGGGACTAGGGGCGAGGGATACGCAGTATTTT.

This clonotype was observed at least ten times. The chain carries TRBV20-1 and TRBJ2-1; 10 bases fit TRBD2. The length of the CDR3 is 15 residues. Germline assignment: CDR1 DFQATT and CDR2 SNEGSKA (reference sequence). Trimming removed 3 bases from V and 6 bases from J; junction bases left unmatched: 8. The CDR3 bases are TGCAGTGCTAGGGGAGCGGGGGGGCCCTTCAATGAGCAGTTCTTC. Its translation is CSARGAGGPFNEQFF.

The chain combines TRBV11-2 with TRBJ2-4; 9 bases match TRBD1. CDR1 and CDR2 from the germline V gene are SGHAT and FQNNGV. Trimming removed 5 bases from V and 7 bases from J; junction bases left unmatched: 12. This CDR3 contains 16 residues. The CDR3 spells CASSLKDRGFLNIQYF. The CDR3 DNA reads TGTGCCAGCAGCCTAAAGGACAGGGGTTTTTTGAACATTCAGTACTTC.

This clonotype appeared a few times. The V and J genes are TRBV12-5 and TRBJ2-3; 11 positions match TRBD2. Trimming took 4 bases from V and 5 from J; bases not matched to a gene: 8. The CDR3 has 16 amino acids. CDR1 and CDR2 (germline): LGHNT, FRNRAP. CDR3 DNA sequence: TGTGCTAGTGGTTCCCCTCTTAGCGGGGGGGTAGATACGCAGTATTTT. This translates into CASGSPLSGGVDTQYF.

V and J are TRBV5-6 and TRBJ2-3, with unresolved D. Trimming removed 2 bases from V and 5 bases from J, with 12 bases in between. CDR1 is SGHDT and CDR2 is YYEEEE in the germline V gene. CDR3 size: 14 residues. The chain's CDR3 is CASSFSRREDTQYF. The DNA for the CDR3 is TGTGCCAGCAGCTTTTCACGAAGGGAAGATACGCAGTATTTT.

V usage is TRBV5-1 and J usage is TRBJ2-3; D ambiguous. Germline lookup yields CDR1 SGHRS and CDR2 YFSETQ. V was shortened by 2 bases and J by 1 base, with 8 bases between the two germline ends. The CDR3 sequence is 14 residues long. CDR3 nucleotides: TGCGCCAGCAGCTTTCAACAGCGCACAGATACGCAGTATTTT. Residues: CASSFQQRTDTQYF.